This T cell receptor beta chain was profiled in a study of T-cell memory formation after mild COVID-19. Study-level information: The two donors had largely donor-specific TCR clusters. General study results and limits: Whereas later expanders leaned CD4+, clones contracting day 15 to 85 showed a balanced CD4/CD8 makeup.

This clonotype was detected a few times. Its antigen is unidentified. This CDR3 is built from 14 residues. V shed 0 bases, J shed 8 bases, and the junction held 3 bases outside the gene matches. Germline lookup yields CDR1 SGHRS and CDR2 YFSETQ. TCRdb fed the 5' RACE reads into MiXCR, producing one record per CDR3 protein. The sample yields 350,000 to 500,000 distinct CDR3 sequences, more than 20% seen once. The chain uses TRBV5-1 and TRBJ2-4; 9 bases are a match to TRBD1. The sample was PBMCs or a T cell subset sorted from them (not recorded which). The sequence was collected from an adult woman who had mild COVID-19 (a few samples of this study predate the infection). Cell type and time point are not known. DNA of the CDR3: TGCGCCAGCAGCTTGGTACAGGGGGCGTACATTCAGTACTTC. Translated, it gives CASSLVQGAYIQYF.